Below are 7 T cell receptor beta chains sequenced from a single sample in a study of blood T cell repertoires in COVID-19. The assay was immunoSEQ multiplex PCR, and TCRdb's table has in-frame clones only and misses some. The sample includes roughly 230,000 clones, over 70% of them seen just once. The sequenced sample was peripheral blood. The source is a man in his forties with active or convalescent COVID-19.

V gene TRBV18 combines with J gene TRBJ1-4, with 11 bases matching TRBD1. CDR1 is KGHSH and CDR2 is LQKENI in the germline V gene. The CDR3 extends over 17 amino acids. J gave up 8 bases and V 1 base, and 9 bases lay outside the gene matches. CDR3 nucleotide sequence: TGTGCCAGCTCACCACGAGGACAGGGGGCAACGGGGGAAAAACTGTTTTTT. Amino acids: CASSPRGQGATGEKLFF.

The V and J genes are TRBV19 and TRBJ2-3; D is possibly TRBD1 (7 bases). The germline V gene has CDR1 LNHDA and CDR2 SQIVND (reference sequence). V lost 0 bases, J lost 2 bases, and 9 bases lay in between. The CDR3 has 15 amino acids. The CDR3 loop reads CASSIDRGATDTQYF. CDR3 nucleotides: TGTGCCAGTAGTATAGACAGGGGGGCCACAGATACGCAGTATTTT.

The V and J genes are TRBV30 and TRBJ2-5; 8 nucleotides line up with TRBD1. Germline V gives CDR1 GTSNPN, CDR2 SVGIG (reference sequence). The CDR3 consists of 16 residues. V dropped 0 bases and J dropped 3; count of bases not matched to a gene: 9. CDR3 in amino acids: CAWSVVTGGRKETQYF. CDR3 bases: TGTGCCTGGAGTGTGGTAACAGGGGGACGAAAAGAGACCCAGTACTTC. Looking up the rest from reference TRBV30 and TRBJ2-5 gives the full variable domain: SQTIHQWPATLVQPVGSPLSLECTVEGTSNPNLYWYRQAAGRGLQLLFYSVGIGQISSEVPQNLSASRPQDRQFILSSKKLLLSDSGFYLCAWSVVTGGRKETQYFGPGTRLLVL.

The chain has TRBV19 and TRBJ1-4; unclear D gene. The V and J ends lost 2 bases and 5 bases respectively, with 12 bases between them. Germline-derived CDR1 and CDR2 are LNHDA and SQIVND (reference sequence). The CDR3 has 15 residues. The CDR3 loop is CASSIPLRWNEKLFF. CDR3 DNA sequence: TGTGCCAGTAGTATACCATTGAGATGGAATGAAAAACTGTTTTTT.

In this sample, this clone turned up a few times. This sequence joins TRBV12-3 or TRBV12-4 and TRBJ1-1; D remains unclear. Between the trimmed V and J ends, which lost 4 bases and 13 bases, there was a span of 16 bases. This CDR3 is 12 amino acids long. Written as DNA, the CDR3 is TGTGCCAGCAGTTCGGGATCCAGAGAGGGTTTCTTT. Encoded protein: CASSSGSREGFF.

This clone is a singleton in its sample. The chain combines TRBV20-1 with TRBJ1-1; TRBD1 might be the D (5 bases). V was cut by 6 bases and J by 6 bases, with 11 bases left in between. The CDR3 has 11 amino acids. The germline V gene has CDR1 DFQATT and CDR2 SNEGSKA (reference sequence). The CDR3 spells CSASTTAEAFF. The CDR3 nucleotides are TGCAGTGCGAGCACGACAGCTGAAGCTTTCTTT.

The V and J genes are TRBV6-5 and TRBJ1-2, with D uncertain. CDR1 and CDR2 (germline): MNHEY, SVGAGI. V shed 6 bases and J shed 8 bases, with 13 bases lying between them. CDR3 size: 12 residues. In DNA, the CDR3 is TGTGCCAGCAGCCCCAGGACTTCGGGCTACACCTTC. The encoded protein is CASSPRTSGYTF.